This TCR beta chain was identified during a study of response to subunit inactivated influenza vaccine. This clonotype was observed a few times. TCRdb re-derived calls from the RT-PCR reads in MiXCR, one entry per CDR3 protein. The sample contains some 850,000 distinct CDR3 sequences, under 20% of which appear only once. Losses at the gene ends were 6 bases for V and 3 bases for J; bases not matched to a gene: 11. The CDR3 is made up of 16 amino acids. The clonotype comes from a man in his fifties or sixties who received an inactivated influenza vaccine. The chain has TRBV12-3 or TRBV12-4 and TRBJ2-1, with 7 bases that match TRBD1. This material consisted of PBMCs from blood, taken more than 4 days after vaccination. DNA of the CDR3: TGTGCCAGCAGACTACCCCAGGGACAGAACTACAATGAGCAGTTCTTC. This codes for CASRLPQGQNYNEQFF.